Below are 24 T cell receptor beta chains sequenced from a single sample in a study of spatial heterogeneity in lung cancer. Findings of the study overall: The study found that expanded intratumoral alpha and beta TCR counts tracked tumor mutation counts.

Time point given: sample taken at primary tumor resection. A single record per CDR3 protein comes from TCRdb applying MiXCR to the 5' RACE reads. The sample has over 7,500 distinct CDR3 sequences; around 6% are singletons. These receptors have no known antigen. This specimen was lung tumor tissue, taken at surgery. Receptors originate from a female donor with early-stage non-small cell lung cancer.

At least ten counts were recorded for this clonotype. The chain links TRBV11-2 to TRBJ2-1; D is uncertain. CDR3 length: 14 amino acids. V lost 1 base and J lost 5, with 9 bases in between. The germline gives CDR1 SGHAT, CDR2 FQNNGV. The CDR3 DNA follows: TGTGCCAGCAGCTTAGCTGGACGGAACAATGAGCAGTTCTTC. Translation: CASSLAGRNNEQFF.

This clonotype has at least ten counts. V is TRBV12-3 or TRBV12-4 and J is TRBJ2-2, with a weak D call TRBD1 (5 bases). The CDR3 runs to 14 residues. Trimming removed 3 bases at V and 3 bases at J, with 8 bases between. CDR3 protein: CASSFGQYTGELFF. CDR3 in DNA: TGTGCCAGCAGTTTTGGACAATACACCGGGGAGCTGTTTTTT.

This chain connects TRBV28 to TRBJ1-2, with D possibly being TRBD1 (5 bases). V lost 5 bases and J 4 bases, leaving 17 bases between the germline ends. CDR3 length: 15 amino acids. Germline CDR1 and CDR2: MDHEN and SYDVKM. DNA of the CDR3: TGTGCCAGCAGTACCACGGGGCACCAGATCTATGGCTACACCTTC. Translation gives CASSTTGHQIYGYTF.

This clonotype occurred a few times. CDR3 in amino acids: CATGGGNPGFSDTQYF. The DNA of the CDR3 is TGTGCCACCGGGGGGGGCAACCCGGGGTTCTCAGATACGCAGTATTTT. The rearrangement joins TRBV24-1 to TRBJ2-3; perhaps TRBD2 as D (7 bases). The CDR3 length is 16 residues. Germline V gene lookup returns CDR1 KGHDR and CDR2 SFDVKD. V shed 9 bases and J shed 4 bases, with 22 bases lying between them.

The table lists this clonotype with a few counts. The chain uses TRBV6-6 and TRBJ2-3, with D perhaps given as TRBD1 or TRBD2 (5 bases each). The germline CDR1 and CDR2 sequences are MNHNY and SVGAGI (reference sequence). The germline V and J ends were trimmed by 3 bases and 6 bases, with 10 bases remaining between them. The CDR3 is 13 amino acids. The CDR3 region has the DNA TGTGCCAGCAGTTATTTTGAGGGGGATACGCAGTATTTT. Translating it yields CASSYFEGDTQYF.

This clonotype is classed as medium-sized. This chain joins TRBV29-1 and TRBJ2-2; a weak D match, TRBD2 (6 bases). Germline V CDR1 and CDR2: SQVTM, ANQGSEA. This CDR3 spans 14 amino acids. Trimming left V 4 bases short and J 0 bases short, with 9 bases between. The CDR3 reads CSVGRDANTGELFF. The CDR3 bases are TGCAGCGTTGGGAGGGACGCGAACACCGGGGAGCTGTTTTTT.

This clonotype occurred many times. CDR3 sequence reads: CSASFANTGELFF. Written as DNA, the CDR3 is TGCAGTGCTTCGTTCGCGAACACCGGGGAGCTGTTTTTT. The rearrangement joins TRBV20-1 to TRBJ2-2; D is uncertain. This CDR3 region has 13 residues. Germline lookup yields CDR1 DFQATT and CDR2 SNEGSKA (reference sequence). V shed 5 bases and J shed 0 bases, with 7 bases lying between them.

The chain is built from TRBV12-2 and TRBJ2-7. TRBV12-2 is a pseudogene segment. The CDR3 runs to 14 residues. The CDR3 bases are TGTGCAAGTCGCTTAGATCTTAGCTCCTACGAGCAGTACGTC. It codes for CASRLDLSSYEQYV.

By its share, this clonotype is medium-sized. The chain joins TRBV6-2 or TRBV6-3 to TRBJ1-1, with D unresolved. CDR1 and CDR2 from the germline V gene are MNHEY and SVGEGT. CDR3 length: 15 residues. V was trimmed by 4 bases and J by 0 bases, leaving 12 bases between them. CDR3 sequence reads: CASSSIWIMNTEAFF. CDR3 coding DNA: TGTGCCAGCAGTTCCATATGGATAATGAACACTGAAGCTTTCTTT.

Judged by abundance, this clonotype is medium-sized. J is TRBJ2-1 and V is TRBV7-9; 14 positions agree with TRBD2. Germline CDR1 SEHNR, CDR2 FQNEAQ (reference sequence). This CDR3 spans 15 amino acids. V shed 3 bases, J shed 8 bases, and the junction held 3 bases outside the gene matches. CDR3 sequence (DNA): TGTGCCAGCAGCTTCGGGACTAGCGGGAGCCATGAGCAGTTCTTC. This encodes CASSFGTSGSHEQFF.

The chain recombines TRBV20-1 with TRBJ2-7; TRBD2 agrees at 9 bases. Germline V gene data show CDR1 as DFQATT and CDR2 as SNEGSKA (reference sequence). The length of the CDR3 is 15 residues. V shed 3 bases, J shed 2 bases, and the junction held 8 bases outside the gene matches. This chain's CDR3 is CSARRATSGTYEQYF. The CDR3 DNA is TGCAGTGCTAGGCGGGCGACTAGCGGCACCTACGAGCAGTACTTC.

This clonotype was detected many times. The rearrangement uses TRBV7-9 and TRBJ1-1; no firm D call. V lost 0 bases and J 8 bases, leaving 10 bases between the germline ends. The CDR3 is made up of 13 amino acids. Germline values: CDR1 SEHNR, CDR2 FQNEAQ (reference sequence). The CDR3 DNA reads as TGTGCCAGCAGCTTAGCGTTGGCAGAAGAAGCTTTCTTT. Protein: CASSLALAEEAFF.

To note about this clonotype: This may be a read error: a much more frequent sequence differs by one nucleotide. J is TRBJ2-2 and V is TRBV4-2; unclear D gene. This CDR3 contains 13 residues. Germline loops: CDR1 LGHNA, CDR2 YNFKEQ. The CDR3 DNA reads as TGTGCCGGCAGACCCTGGGACACCGGGGAGCTGTTTTTT. It yields the protein CAGRPWDTGELFF.

This clonotype is termed medium-sized. The J gene is TRBJ2-7, the V gene TRBV11-2, with TRBD2 matching over 9 bases. V lost 2 bases, J lost 2 bases, and 4 bases stayed unmatched. The CDR3 totals 15 residues. Germline V gene data show CDR1 as SGHAT and CDR2 as FQNNGV. In DNA, the CDR3 is TGTGCCAGCAGCTTAAGCGGGGGGCCGACCTACGAGCAGTACGTC. The encoded protein is CASSLSGGPTYEQYV.

This clonotype is medium-sized (0.01 to 0.1%) in the sample. The rearrangement links TRBV12-3 or TRBV12-4 to TRBJ2-5; D is ambiguous. V shed 3 bases and J shed 0 bases, with 11 bases lying between them. The CDR3 has 15 residues. Written as DNA, the CDR3 is TGTGCCAGCAGTTTGGGGTATGGGGACCAAGAGACCCAGTACTTC. This codes for CASSLGYGDQETQYF.

This clonotype was seen ten or more times. V and J are TRBV5-1 and TRBJ2-1, with TRBD2 matching over 9 bases. Trimming at V came to 4 bases and at J to 9 bases, leaving 8 bases not matched to a gene. The CDR3 length is 14 residues. In germline, CDR1 is SGHRS, CDR2 YFSETQ. CDR3 DNA: TGCGCCAGCAGCAGGTCTAGCGGGGACCGTGAGCAGTTCTTC. Amino acid sequence: CASSRSSGDREQFF.

This chain uses TRBV7-2 with TRBJ2-7; a weak D match, TRBD2 (6 bases). CDR1 SGHTA and CDR2 FQGNSA come from the germline V gene. This CDR3 contains 15 residues. Trimming stripped 5 bases from V and 2 bases from J, with 16 bases between. CDR3 DNA sequence: TGTGCCAGCAGCCTTGGGATGGGGGGAACCTACGAGCAGTACTTC. Translating gives CASSLGMGGTYEQYF.

This clonotype was detected ten times or more. The gene calls are TRBV7-2 and TRBJ1-6; TRBD1 agrees at 8 bases. V dropped 5 bases and J dropped 10; count of bases not matched to a gene: 7. The germline V gene encodes CDR1 SGHTA and CDR2 FQGNSA. CDR3 size: 14 residues. CDR3 sequence: CASSRTGSASPLHF. The CDR3, as DNA: TGTGCCAGCAGCCGGACAGGGTCTGCCTCACCCCTCCACTTT.

A few counts support this clonotype. The V and J genes are TRBV29-1 and TRBJ2-5, with D perhaps assigned TRBD1 or TRBD2 (5 bases each). Germline assignment: CDR1 SQVTM and CDR2 ANQGSEA. The V end was cut by 1 base, the J end by 1 base, with 10 bases between. The CDR3 is 14 amino acids. CDR3 region: CSVEVGTVQETQYF. The CDR3 DNA is TGCAGCGTTGAAGTTGGGACGGTCCAAGAGACCCAGTACTTC.

This clonotype qualifies as medium-sized. This chain links TRBV7-8 with TRBJ1-6; D gene uncertain. The CDR3 runs 15 residues. Germline lookup yields CDR1 SGHVS and CDR2 FQNEAQ. V was pared by 2 bases and J by 6 bases, with 11 bases between. CDR3 in amino acids: CASSLRAGGNSPLHF. Written as DNA, the CDR3 is TGTGCCAGCAGCTTAAGGGCTGGCGGTAATTCACCCCTCCACTTT.

This rearrangement joins TRBV7-2 to TRBJ2-5; 7 bases are shared with TRBD2. V was clipped by 1 base and J by 0 bases; unmatched bases: 11. The CDR3 sequence is 18 residues long. Germline CDR1 SGHTA, CDR2 FQGNSA. The CDR3 bases are TGTGCCAGCAGCTTAGTCATGGCGGGAGCCTTGTACCAAGAGACCCAGTACTTC. Translation gives CASSLVMAGALYQETQYF.

The chain couples TRBV7-9 to TRBJ2-7, with a possible D match to TRBD1 (6 bases). Per germline, CDR1 SEHNR and CDR2 FQNEAQ (reference sequence). CDR3 length: 12 amino acids. With 5 bases removed from V and 5 bases from J, the gap between germline ends came to 10 bases. Here the CDR3 DNA reads TGTGCCAGCAGCGCGGACAGAAACGAGCAGTACTTC. It translates to CASSADRNEQYF.

This clonotype came up many times. The chain uses TRBV5-1 and TRBJ2-7, with 12 positions matching TRBD2. This CDR3 region has 15 residues. Germline CDR1 and CDR2: SGHRS and YFSETQ. V shed 5 bases and J 5 bases; nucleotides not matched to a gene: 8. The DNA of the CDR3 is TGCGCCAGCAGGATGACTAGCGGGAGTTATAACGAGCAGTACTTC. It specifies CASRMTSGSYNEQYF.

A few counts support this clonotype. The chain's CDR3 is CAITGGTSGDGYTF. The CDR3 DNA reads as TGTGCCATCACTGGGGGAACCTCCGGGGATGGCTACACCTTC. The rearrangement joins TRBV10-3 to TRBJ1-2, with D perhaps matching TRBD1 (5 bases). V lost 7 bases to trimming and J lost 6 bases, with 18 bases between them. The V gene's germline CDR1 is ENHRY and CDR2 SYGVKD. The CDR3 totals 14 residues.